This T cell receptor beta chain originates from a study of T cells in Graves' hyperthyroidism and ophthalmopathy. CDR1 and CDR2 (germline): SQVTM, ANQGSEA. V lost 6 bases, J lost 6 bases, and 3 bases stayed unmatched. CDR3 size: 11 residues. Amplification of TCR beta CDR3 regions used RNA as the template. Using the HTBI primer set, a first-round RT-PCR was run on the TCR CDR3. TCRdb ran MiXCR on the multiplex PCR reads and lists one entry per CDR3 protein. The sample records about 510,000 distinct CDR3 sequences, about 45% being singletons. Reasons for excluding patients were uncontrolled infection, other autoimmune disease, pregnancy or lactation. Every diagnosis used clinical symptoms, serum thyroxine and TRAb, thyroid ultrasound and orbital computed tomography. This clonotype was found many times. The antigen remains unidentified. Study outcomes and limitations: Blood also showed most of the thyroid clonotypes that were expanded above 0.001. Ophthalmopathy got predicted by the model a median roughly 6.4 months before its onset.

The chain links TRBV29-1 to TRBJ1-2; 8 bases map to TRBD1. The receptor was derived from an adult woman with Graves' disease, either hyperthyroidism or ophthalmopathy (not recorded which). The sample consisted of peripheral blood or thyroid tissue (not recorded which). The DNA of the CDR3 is TGCAGCGTCGGACAGGGAAATGGCTACACCTTC. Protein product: CSVGQGNGYTF. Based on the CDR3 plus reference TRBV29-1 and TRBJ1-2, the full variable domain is SAVISQKPSRDICQRGTSLTIQCQVDSQVTMMFWYRQQPGQSLTLIATANQGSEATYESGFVIDKFPISRPNLTFSTLTVSNMSPEDSSIYLCSVGQGNGYTFGSGTRLTVV.